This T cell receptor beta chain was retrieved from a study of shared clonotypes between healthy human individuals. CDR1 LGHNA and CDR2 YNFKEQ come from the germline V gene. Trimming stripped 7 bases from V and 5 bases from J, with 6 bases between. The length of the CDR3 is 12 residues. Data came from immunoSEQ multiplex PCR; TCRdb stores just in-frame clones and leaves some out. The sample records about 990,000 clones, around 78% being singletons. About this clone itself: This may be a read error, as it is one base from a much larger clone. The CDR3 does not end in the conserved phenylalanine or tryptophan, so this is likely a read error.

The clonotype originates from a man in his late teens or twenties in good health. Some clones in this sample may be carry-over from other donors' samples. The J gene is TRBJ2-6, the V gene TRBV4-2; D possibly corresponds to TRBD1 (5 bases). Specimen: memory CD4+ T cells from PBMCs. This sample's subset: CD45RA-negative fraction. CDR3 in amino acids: CASTGRANVLTL. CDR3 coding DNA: TGTGCCAGCACAGGGAGGGCCAACGTCCTGACTTTA.